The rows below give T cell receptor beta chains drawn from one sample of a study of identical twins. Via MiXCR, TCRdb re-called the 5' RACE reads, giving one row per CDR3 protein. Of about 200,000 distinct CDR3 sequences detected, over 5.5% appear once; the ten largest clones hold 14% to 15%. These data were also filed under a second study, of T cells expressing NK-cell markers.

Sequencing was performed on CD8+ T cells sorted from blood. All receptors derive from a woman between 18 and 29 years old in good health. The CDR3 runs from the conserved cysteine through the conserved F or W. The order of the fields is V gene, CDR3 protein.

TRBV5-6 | CASSFGSNYEQYF
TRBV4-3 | CASSQDPESFYNEQFF
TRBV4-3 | CASSQGGGLSTEAFF
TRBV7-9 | CASSSSTGDLQGGYTF
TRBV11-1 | CASSTLGLAGGPQGYNEQFF
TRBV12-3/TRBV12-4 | CASREYGTQYF
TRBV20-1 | CSANPREQRGVSYEQYF
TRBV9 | CASGSGGAGDTEAFF
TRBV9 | CASSVEGGAYEQYF
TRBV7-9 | CASSSTDRGSRDEQFF
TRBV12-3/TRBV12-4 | CASSTGLAGGQETQYF
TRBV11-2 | CVTGGLPSGANVLTF
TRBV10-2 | CAIAGTANYGYTF
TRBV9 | CASSVQGQDGLGAFF
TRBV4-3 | CASSHLGTQETQYF
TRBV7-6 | CASSPGGGSYEQYF
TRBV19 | CASTASGDSTDTQYF
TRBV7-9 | CASGLSRELFF
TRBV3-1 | CASSQEGLAGANTGELFF
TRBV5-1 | CASSLEGLGNTIYF
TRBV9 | CASAAGQYTEAFF
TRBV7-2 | CASSLAGLWNTEAFF
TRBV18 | CASSPADSEAFF
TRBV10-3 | CAISTGASYEQYF
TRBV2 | CASKGAPKEQYF
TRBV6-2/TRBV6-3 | CASSYSISGGLQETQYF